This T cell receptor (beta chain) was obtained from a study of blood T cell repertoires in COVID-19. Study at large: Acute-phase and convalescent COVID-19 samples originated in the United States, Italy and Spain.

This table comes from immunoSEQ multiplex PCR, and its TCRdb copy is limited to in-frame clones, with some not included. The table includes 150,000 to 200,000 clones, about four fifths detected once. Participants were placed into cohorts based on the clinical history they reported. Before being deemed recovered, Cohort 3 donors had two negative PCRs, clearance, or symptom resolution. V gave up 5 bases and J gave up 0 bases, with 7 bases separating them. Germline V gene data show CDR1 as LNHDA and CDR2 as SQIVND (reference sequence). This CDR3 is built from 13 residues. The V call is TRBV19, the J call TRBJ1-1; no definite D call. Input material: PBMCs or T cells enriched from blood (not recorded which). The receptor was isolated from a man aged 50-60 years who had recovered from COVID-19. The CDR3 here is CASSQAMNTEAFF. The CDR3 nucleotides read TGTGCCAGTAGTCAGGCCATGAACACTGAAGCTTTCTTT.